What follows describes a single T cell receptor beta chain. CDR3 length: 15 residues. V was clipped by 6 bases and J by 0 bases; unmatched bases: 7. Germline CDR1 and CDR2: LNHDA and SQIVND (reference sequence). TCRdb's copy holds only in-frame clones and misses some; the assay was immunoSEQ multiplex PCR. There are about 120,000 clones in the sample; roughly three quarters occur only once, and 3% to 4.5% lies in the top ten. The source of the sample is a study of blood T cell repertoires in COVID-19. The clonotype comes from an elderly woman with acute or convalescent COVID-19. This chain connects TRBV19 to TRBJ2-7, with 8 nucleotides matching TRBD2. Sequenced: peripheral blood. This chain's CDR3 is CASSPLAGPSYEQYF. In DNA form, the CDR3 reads TGTGCCAGTAGCCCTTTAGCGGGGCCCTCCTACGAGCAGTACTTC.